This T cell receptor (beta chain) was found in a study of blood T cell repertoires in COVID-19. Study summary: Material from acute and convalescent COVID-19 was sourced from the United States, Italy and Spain.

CDR1 and CDR2 (germline): SQVTM, ANQGSEA. This CDR3 is 15 amino acids long. V was trimmed by 0 bases and J by 5 bases, leaving 16 bases between them. This clone was seen once. In the original processing: Counts of nucleated cells, estimated from reference gene primer amplification, were obtained. Sequencing was performed with immunoSEQ multiplex PCR; in TCRdb, only in-frame clones are kept and a portion is missing. Clone size and V and J calls were adopted from that table, with D and trimming inferred from the DNA. In the table there are about 140,000 clones, over 70% of which are singletons. The source material was peripheral blood. The TCR originated in a woman aged 45-60 years with acute or convalescent COVID-19. The chain recombines TRBV29-1 with TRBJ1-1; D remains unclear. CDR3 residues: CSVEDFTRYQTEAFF. CDR3 nucleotide sequence: TGCAGCGTTGAAGATTTCACCCGGTACCAAACTGAAGCTTTCTTT.